These 14 T cell receptor beta chains came from one sample sequenced in a study of CXCR3-negative and CXCR3-positive naive CD8 T cells (dated by TCRdb to between 2017 and 2020). The sequencer listed for this sample is NextSeq 550. The Human TCR Profiling Kit (MiLaboratory) was used to prepare UMI-labeled 5' RACE TRB cDNA libraries. After the reads were reprocessed by TCRdb, one entry was made per CDR3 protein sequence, with no DNA. The table of this sample itemizes 75,000 to 100,000 distinct CDR3 sequences. The biggest ten clones account for 0.95% to 1.4% of the sample. For these TCRs, the target antigens are not known. Results and caveats for the whole study, not just this receptor: Compared with CXCR3-negative naive cells, CXCR3-positive naive cells had TRB CDR3s with higher hydrophobicity (lower Kidera factor 4), lower energy, and higher strength and volume indices.

Material: naive CXCR3+ CD8+ T cells from blood. The label giving this sample's cell subset or site can be read as: CD45RO-CCR7+CD27+CD95- naive CD8+ T cells expressing CXCR3 (TNR3+). The receptors were gathered from a human donor in good health. Some clones in this sample may be carry-over from other donors' samples.

The rearrangement joins TRBV7-2 to TRBJ2-7; no DNA is available, so the TRBD2 call from TCRdb remains unchecked. Germline lookup yields CDR1 SGHTA and CDR2 FQGNSA. The CDR3 totals 15 residues. CDR3 region: CASSLGLALGGEQYF.

The chain employs TRBV27 and TRBJ2-1; TCRdb's assignment of TRBD1 cannot be checked, as there is no DNA. The CDR3 consists of 13 residues. From germline, CDR1 is MNHEY and CDR2 SMNVEV (reference sequence). The CDR3 region is CASSLDTYNEQFF.

The chain has TRBV7-9 and TRBJ2-7; TCRdb proposes TRBD1, but this gene call is untestable without DNA. In germline, CDR1 is SEHNR, CDR2 FQNEAQ (reference sequence). This CDR3 comprises 11 residues. CDR3 sequence reads: CASSLGDLRYF.

V and J are TRBV20-1 and TRBJ1-1. Germline V CDR1 and CDR2: DFQATT, SNEGSKA (reference sequence). The CDR3 is 13 residues long. This chain's CDR3 is CSARPAGNTEAFF.

The CDR3 protein is CASSGLAGGLETQYF. The V gene is TRBV9, the J gene TRBJ2-5; TCRdb designates TRBD2, a call that cannot be tested without DNA. Per the germline V gene, CDR1 is SGDLS and CDR2 is YYNGEE. The CDR3 runs 15 residues.

This sequence joins TRBV12-3 or TRBV12-4 and TRBJ2-1; TCRdb picks TRBD2, but there is no DNA to check that call. This CDR3 contains 15 residues. CDR3 sequence: CASSPPAGGYNEQFF.

V usage is TRBV7-3 and J usage is TRBJ2-5; with no DNA, the TCRdb D assignment of TRBD1 cannot be verified. The CDR3 sequence is 16 residues long. Germline assignment: CDR1 SGHTA and CDR2 FQGTGA. CDR3: CASSIGTGGSQETQYF.

The rearrangement uses TRBV20-1 and TRBJ2-7; TCRdb gives TRBD2 as the D gene, but with no DNA this cannot be confirmed. Germline V gives CDR1 DFQATT, CDR2 SNEGSKA (reference sequence). This CDR3 is built from 15 residues. The CDR3 sequence: CSAPTSGGARNEQYF.

The chain joins TRBV7-7 to TRBJ2-1; TCRdb proposes TRBD1, but this gene call is untestable without DNA. The CDR3 is 19 amino acids. In germline, CDR1 is SSHAT, CDR2 FNYEAQ (reference sequence). The chain's CDR3 is CASSPRHLLRDRENNEQFF.

The CDR3 protein is CASSLFASGEKETQYF. The V and J genes are TRBV28 and TRBJ2-5; TCRdb's D gene call, TRBD2, goes unchecked for lack of DNA. The CDR3 covers 16 residues. Looked up from germline, CDR1 is MDHEN and CDR2 is SYDVKM. Full variable domain (missing parts from reference TRBV28 and TRBJ2-5): DVKVTQSSRYLVKRTGEKVFLECVQDMDHENMFWYRQDPGLGLRLIYFSYDVKMKEKGDIPEGYSVSREKKERFSLILESASTNQTSMYLCASSLFASGEKETQYFGPGTRLLVL.

This chain links TRBV23-1 with TRBJ2-7; TCRdb's assignment of TRBD1 cannot be checked, as there is no DNA. TRBV23-1 carries the ORF label, with uncertain function. The CDR3 runs 14 residues. The CDR3 is CASSTRDRAHEQYF.

This chain uses TRBV5-1 with TRBJ2-7; the D call from TCRdb, TRBD1, cannot be confirmed without DNA. The CDR3 is made up of 17 amino acids. CDR1 and CDR2 from the germline V gene are SGHRS and YFSETQ. CDR3 residues: CASSLGAGALIPYEQYF.

This sequence joins TRBV6-2 or TRBV6-3 and TRBJ2-5. The CDR3 has 13 residues. Germline-derived CDR1 and CDR2 are MNHEY and SVGEGT. CDR3 in amino acids: CASSLNYQETQYF.

The CDR3: CASSFRDTHYEQYF. The rearrangement joins TRBV28 to TRBJ2-7; the D call of TRBD1 rests on TCRdb alone, since no DNA is present to check it. Germline V gene lookup returns CDR1 MDHEN and CDR2 SYDVKM. This CDR3 comprises 14 residues.